These T cell receptor beta chains were read from a single sample in a study of cytomegalovirus exposure and HLA in healthy donors. Some clones are missing from TCRdb's copy, which holds only in-frame ones; the method was immunoSEQ multiplex PCR. The sample lists some 140,000 clones, less than 85% occurring once. The source material was PBMCs. The receptors were gathered from a man between 18 and 35 years old in good health and CMV-seropositive. CDR3s include the opening cysteine and the closing phenylalanine or tryptophan. The D gene is left open where the match is weak. Only part of the rows carry a size: once, few, many, or a class if the clone is expanded.

J gene: TRBJ2-3; clone size: NA; V gene: TRBV7-9; D gene: TRBD2; CDR3 protein: CASSKGLAGDFADTQYF; CDR3 DNA: TGTGCCAGCAGCAAGGGACTAGCGGGAGACTTCGCAGATACGCAGTATTTT
J gene: TRBJ2-5; clone size: NA; V gene: TRBV19; D gene: TRBD1; CDR3 protein: CASSISRTGQETQYF; CDR3 DNA: TGTGCCAGTAGTATCTCCAGGACAGGCCAAGAGACCCAGTACTTC
J gene: TRBJ1-5; clone size: few; V gene: TRBV21-1; D gene: NA; CDR3 protein: CASTNWDRDNQPQHF; CDR3 DNA: TGTGCCAGCACCAACTGGGACAGAGACAATCAGCCCCAGCATTTT
J gene: TRBJ1-2; clone size: NA; V gene: TRBV5-4; D gene: NA; CDR3 protein: CASRSWGQSGDGYTF; CDR3 DNA: TGTGCCAGCCGCTCCTGGGGGCAATCCGGGGATGGCTACACCTTC
J gene: TRBJ2-5; clone size: NA; V gene: TRBV9; D gene: NA; CDR3 protein: CASSAQDFDYIETQYF; CDR3 DNA: TGTGCCAGCAGCGCCCAGGACTTCGACTATATAGAGACCCAGTACTTC
J gene: TRBJ1-1; clone size: NA; V gene: TRBV5-1; D gene: NA; CDR3 protein: CASSLGRRNTEAFF; CDR3 DNA: TGCGCCAGCAGCTTGGGACGGAGAAACACTGAAGCTTTCTTT
J gene: TRBJ2-7; clone size: few; V gene: TRBV28; D gene: NA; CDR3 protein: CASSLRLGPYEQYF; CDR3 DNA: TGTGCCAGCAGTTTAAGGTTGGGCCCCTACGAGCAGTACTTC
J gene: TRBJ1-2; clone size: few; V gene: TRBV6-6; D gene: NA; CDR3 protein: CATRQSSANYGYTF; CDR3 DNA: TGTGCCACCAGACAGTCCTCAGCTAACTATGGCTACACCTTC
J gene: TRBJ2-7; clone size: NA; V gene: TRBV5-6; D gene: NA; CDR3 protein: CASSGGHYEQYF; CDR3 DNA: TGTGCCAGCTCCGGGGGGCACTACGAGCAGTACTTC
J gene: TRBJ2-7; clone size: NA; V gene: TRBV5-1; D gene: NA; CDR3 protein: CASSQWTDNYEQYF; CDR3 DNA: TGCGCCAGCAGTCAATGGACAGACAACTACGAGCAGTACTTC
J gene: TRBJ2-7; clone size: NA; V gene: TRBV2; D gene: NA; CDR3 protein: CASRGRGTSPYEQYF; CDR3 DNA: TGTGCCAGCAGGGGACGCGGGACTTCACCCTACGAGCAGTACTTC
J gene: TRBJ2-1; clone size: NA; V gene: TRBV27; D gene: TRBD2; CDR3 protein: CASSFGLAGNEQFF; CDR3 DNA: TGTGCCAGCAGTTTCGGACTAGCGGGAAATGAGCAGTTCTTC
J gene: TRBJ2-1; clone size: NA; V gene: TRBV10-3; D gene: TRBD2; CDR3 protein: CAISELAGYNEQFF; CDR3 DNA: TGTGCCATCAGTGAGCTAGCGGGATACAATGAGCAGTTCTTC
J gene: TRBJ2-2; clone size: NA; V gene: TRBV10-3; D gene: TRBD2; CDR3 protein: CAISESPLAGLNTGELFF; CDR3 DNA: TGTGCCATCAGTGAGTCCCCACTAGCGGGGCTTAACACCGGGGAGCTGTTTTTT
J gene: TRBJ2-1; clone size: NA; V gene: TRBV9; D gene: NA; CDR3 protein: CASSASDAYNEQFF; CDR3 DNA: TGTGCCAGCAGCGCGAGCGACGCCTACAATGAGCAGTTCTTC
J gene: TRBJ2-2; clone size: NA; V gene: TRBV27; D gene: NA; CDR3 protein: CASSLRLGGELFF; CDR3 DNA: TGTGCCAGCAGTTTGCGCCTAGGAGGGGAGCTGTTTTTT
J gene: TRBJ2-5; clone size: NA; V gene: TRBV29-1; D gene: TRBD1; CDR3 protein: CSAGTAGGQYF; CDR3 DNA: TGCAGCGCCGGGACAGCCGGTGGGCAGTACTTC
J gene: TRBJ1-5; clone size: NA; V gene: TRBV27; D gene: TRBD1; CDR3 protein: CASSLGTGHNQPQHF; CDR3 DNA: TGTGCCAGCAGTCTTGGGACAGGCCACAATCAGCCCCAGCATTTT
J gene: TRBJ1-1; clone size: NA; V gene: TRBV28; D gene: TRBD1; CDR3 protein: CASSLGQGRNTEAFF; CDR3 DNA: TGTGCCAGCAGTTTAGGACAGGGGAGGAACACTGAAGCTTTCTTT
J gene: TRBJ1-1; clone size: NA; V gene: TRBV19; D gene: TRBD1; CDR3 protein: CASSLQGVGTEAFF; CDR3 DNA: TGTGCCAGTAGTCTACAGGGGGTCGGCACTGAAGCTTTCTTT
J gene: TRBJ2-7; clone size: NA; V gene: TRBV4-1; D gene: NA; CDR3 protein: CASSQDFRRGPYEQYF; CDR3 DNA: TGCGCCAGCAGCCAAGATTTTAGGAGGGGGCCGTACGAGCAGTACTTC
J gene: TRBJ2-3; clone size: NA; V gene: TRBV29-1; D gene: NA; CDR3 protein: CSCAGTDTQYF; CDR3 DNA: TGCAGCTGCGCGGGCACAGATACGCAGTATTTT
J gene: TRBJ1-4; clone size: NA; V gene: TRBV11-2; D gene: NA; CDR3 protein: CASSFGGAINEKLFF; CDR3 DNA: TGTGCCAGCAGCTTCGGAGGGGCTATCAATGAAAAACTGTTTTTT
J gene: TRBJ1-5; clone size: NA; V gene: TRBV4-1; D gene: NA; CDR3 protein: CASSQDRQGVPQHF; CDR3 DNA: TGCGCCAGCAGCCAAGACAGGCAGGGTGTGCCCCAGCATTTT
J gene: TRBJ2-7; clone size: NA; V gene: TRBV9; D gene: TRBD1; CDR3 protein: CASSPRQGIHEQYF; CDR3 DNA: TGTGCCAGCAGCCCCAGACAGGGGATCCACGAGCAGTACTTC
J gene: TRBJ1-5; clone size: once; V gene: TRBV4-3; D gene: NA; CDR3 protein: CASSQGQFSNQPQHF; CDR3 DNA: TGCGCCAGCAGCCAAGGACAGTTTAGCAATCAGCCCCAGCATTTT
J gene: TRBJ2-1; clone size: NA; V gene: TRBV27; D gene: TRBD2; CDR3 protein: CASKSGGVYNEQFF; CDR3 DNA: TGTGCCTCCAAGAGCGGGGGAGTCTACAATGAGCAGTTCTTC
J gene: TRBJ2-7; clone size: NA; V gene: TRBV5-1; D gene: NA; CDR3 protein: CASSLEPSANEQYF; CDR3 DNA: TGCGCCAGCAGCTTGGAGCCTAGCGCTAACGAGCAGTACTTC
J gene: TRBJ2-7; clone size: NA; V gene: TRBV7-2; D gene: NA; CDR3 protein: CASSLARTFYEQYF; CDR3 DNA: TGTGCCAGCAGCTTAGCCAGGACATTTTACGAGCAGTACTTC
J gene: TRBJ2-3; clone size: NA; V gene: TRBV4-1; D gene: TRBD1; CDR3 protein: CASSQGTGGLGTDTQYF; CDR3 DNA: TGCGCCAGCAGCCAAGGGACAGGGGGCTTGGGCACAGATACGCAGTATTTT
J gene: TRBJ2-2; clone size: NA; V gene: TRBV27; D gene: NA; CDR3 protein: CASSPRSWGDANTGELFF; CDR3 DNA: TGTGCCAGCAGTCCCCGAAGTTGGGGCGATGCGAACACCGGGGAGCTGTTTTTT
J gene: TRBJ2-7; clone size: few; V gene: TRBV5-1; D gene: NA; CDR3 protein: CASSLVSGASGEQYF; CDR3 DNA: TGCGCCAGCAGCTTGGTGTCGGGAGCGTCGGGGGAGCAGTACTTC
J gene: TRBJ2-5; clone size: NA; V gene: TRBV5-1; D gene: NA; CDR3 protein: CASSLATGIVETQYF; CDR3 DNA: TGCGCCAGCAGCTTGGCTACAGGGATCGTGGAGACCCAGTACTTC
J gene: TRBJ2-7; clone size: once; V gene: TRBV28; D gene: NA; CDR3 protein: CASWTDPSEQYF; CDR3 DNA: TGTGCCAGTTGGACAGATCCCAGCGAGCAGTACTTC
J gene: TRBJ1-2; clone size: few; V gene: TRBV29-1; D gene: NA; CDR3 protein: CSVELDTLAYGYTF; CDR3 DNA: TGCAGCGTTGAGCTGGACACCTTAGCCTATGGCTACACCTTC
J gene: TRBJ1-3; clone size: once; V gene: TRBV5-4; D gene: NA; CDR3 protein: CASSLGQGLRSGNTIYF; CDR3 DNA: TGTGCCAGCAGCTTGGGGCAGGGGCTACGCTCTGGAAACACCATATATTTT
J gene: TRBJ1-2; clone size: NA; V gene: TRBV5-4; D gene: NA; CDR3 protein: CASSANRDHYGYTF; CDR3 DNA: TGTGCCAGCAGCGCAAACAGGGATCACTATGGCTACACCTTC